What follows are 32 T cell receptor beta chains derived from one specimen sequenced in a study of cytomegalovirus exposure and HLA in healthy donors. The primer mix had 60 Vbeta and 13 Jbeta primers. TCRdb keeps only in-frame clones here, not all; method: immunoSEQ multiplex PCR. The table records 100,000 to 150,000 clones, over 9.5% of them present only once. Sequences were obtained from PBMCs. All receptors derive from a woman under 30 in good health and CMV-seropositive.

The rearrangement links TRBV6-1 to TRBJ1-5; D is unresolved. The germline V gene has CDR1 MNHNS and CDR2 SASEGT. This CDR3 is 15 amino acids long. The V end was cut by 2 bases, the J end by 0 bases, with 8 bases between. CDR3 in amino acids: CASSEIPYSNQPQHF. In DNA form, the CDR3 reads TGTGCCAGCAGTGAAATTCCTTATAGCAATCAGCCCCAGCATTTT.

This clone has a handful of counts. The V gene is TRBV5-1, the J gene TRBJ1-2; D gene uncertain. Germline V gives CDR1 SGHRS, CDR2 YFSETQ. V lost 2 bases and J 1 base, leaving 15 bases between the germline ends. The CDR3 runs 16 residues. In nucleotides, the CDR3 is TGCGCCAGCAGCTTTGGAGGCACGGTGATTAACTATGGCTACACCTTC. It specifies CASSFGGTVINYGYTF.

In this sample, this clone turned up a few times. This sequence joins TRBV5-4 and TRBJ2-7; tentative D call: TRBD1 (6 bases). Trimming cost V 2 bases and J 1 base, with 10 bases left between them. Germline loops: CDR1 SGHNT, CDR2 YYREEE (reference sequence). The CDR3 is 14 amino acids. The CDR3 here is CASSLSGDSYEQYF. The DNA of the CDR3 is TGTGCCAGCAGCTTATCAGGGGATTCCTACGAGCAGTACTTC.

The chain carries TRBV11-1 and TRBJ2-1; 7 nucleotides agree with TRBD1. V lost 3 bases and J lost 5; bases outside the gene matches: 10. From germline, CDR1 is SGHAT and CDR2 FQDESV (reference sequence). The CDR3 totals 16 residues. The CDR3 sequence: CASSFGLQGLHNEQFF. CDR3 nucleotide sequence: TGTGCCAGCAGCTTTGGATTACAGGGGCTCCACAATGAGCAGTTCTTC.

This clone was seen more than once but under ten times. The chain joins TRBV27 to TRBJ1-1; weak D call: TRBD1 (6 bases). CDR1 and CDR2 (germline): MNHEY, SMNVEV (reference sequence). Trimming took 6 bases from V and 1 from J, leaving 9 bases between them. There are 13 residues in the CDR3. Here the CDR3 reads CASRLQGNTEAFF. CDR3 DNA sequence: TGTGCCAGCAGACTACAGGGGAACACTGAAGCTTTCTTT.

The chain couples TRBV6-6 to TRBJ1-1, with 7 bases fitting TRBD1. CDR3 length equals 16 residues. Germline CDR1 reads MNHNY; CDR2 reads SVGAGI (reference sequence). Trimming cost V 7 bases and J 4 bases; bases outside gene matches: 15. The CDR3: CASTPGQSRRGTEAFF. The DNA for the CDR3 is TGTGCCAGCACCCCGGGACAGTCTCGAAGGGGCACTGAAGCTTTCTTT.

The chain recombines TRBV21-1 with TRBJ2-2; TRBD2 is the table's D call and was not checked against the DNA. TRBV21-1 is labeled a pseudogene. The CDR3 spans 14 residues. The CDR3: CASSKRSASGELFF. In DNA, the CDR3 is TGTGCCAGCAGCAAACGGAGCGCCTCCGGGGAGCTGTTTTTT.

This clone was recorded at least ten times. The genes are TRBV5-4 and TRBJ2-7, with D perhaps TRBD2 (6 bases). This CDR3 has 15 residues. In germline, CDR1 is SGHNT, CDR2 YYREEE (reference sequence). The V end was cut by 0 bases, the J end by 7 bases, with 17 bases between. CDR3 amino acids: CASSLDGDFLMEQYF. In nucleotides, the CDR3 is TGTGCCAGCAGCTTGGATGGGGACTTCCTAATGGAGCAGTACTTC.

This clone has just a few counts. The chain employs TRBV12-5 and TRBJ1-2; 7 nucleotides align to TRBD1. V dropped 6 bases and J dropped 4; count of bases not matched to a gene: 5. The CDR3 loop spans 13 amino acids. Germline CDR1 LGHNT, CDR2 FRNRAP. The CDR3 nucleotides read TGTGCTAGTGGCCGAGCAGGGGGCTATGGCTACACCTTC. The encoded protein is CASGRAGGYGYTF. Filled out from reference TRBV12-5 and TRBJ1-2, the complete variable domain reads DARVTQTPRHKVTEMGQEVTMRCQPILGHNTVFWYRQTMMQGLELLAYFRNRAPLDDSGMPKDRFSAEMPDATLATLKIQPSEPRDSAVYFCASGRAGGYGYTFGSGTRLTVV.

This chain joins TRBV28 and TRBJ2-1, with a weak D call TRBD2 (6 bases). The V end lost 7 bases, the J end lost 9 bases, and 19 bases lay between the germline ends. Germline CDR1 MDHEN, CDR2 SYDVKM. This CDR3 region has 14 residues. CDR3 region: CASTGTSRLGEQFF. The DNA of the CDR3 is TGTGCCAGCACGGGGACTTCGAGATTGGGTGAGCAGTTCTTC. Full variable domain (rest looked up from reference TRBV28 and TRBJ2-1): DVKVTQSSRYLVKRTGEKVFLECVQDMDHENMFWYRQDPGLGLRLIYFSYDVKMKEKGDIPEGYSVSREKKERFSLILESASTNQTSMYLCASTGTSRLGEQFFGPGTRLTVL.

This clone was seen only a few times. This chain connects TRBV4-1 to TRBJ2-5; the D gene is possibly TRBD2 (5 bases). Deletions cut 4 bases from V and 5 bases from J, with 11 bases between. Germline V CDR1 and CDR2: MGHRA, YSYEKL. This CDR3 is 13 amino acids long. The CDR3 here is CASSPPGMETQYF. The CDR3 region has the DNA TGCGCCAGCAGCCCGCCGGGGATGGAGACCCAGTACTTC.

In DNA form, the CDR3 reads TGTGCCAGCGGCGACAGGGGCTACGAGCAGTACTTC. Its protein is CASGDRGYEQYF. The J gene is TRBJ2-7, the V gene TRBV6-6; 8 positions match TRBD1. Trimming at V came to 8 bases and at J to 3 bases, leaving 3 bases not matched to a gene. Germline values: CDR1 MNHNY, CDR2 SVGAGI (reference sequence). The CDR3 spans 12 residues.

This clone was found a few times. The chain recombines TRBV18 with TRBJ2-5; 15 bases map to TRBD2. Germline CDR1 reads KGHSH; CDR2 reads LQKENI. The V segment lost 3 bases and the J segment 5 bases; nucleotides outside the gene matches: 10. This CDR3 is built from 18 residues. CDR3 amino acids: CASSPGLAGGIGQETQYF. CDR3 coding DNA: TGTGCCAGCTCACCGGGACTAGCGGGAGGTATCGGACAGGAGACCCAGTACTTC.

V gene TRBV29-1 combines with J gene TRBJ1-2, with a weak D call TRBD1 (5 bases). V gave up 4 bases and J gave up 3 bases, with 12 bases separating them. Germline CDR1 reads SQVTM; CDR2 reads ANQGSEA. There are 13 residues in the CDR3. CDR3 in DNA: TGCAGCGTTGTTGTCGGGGGTGACTATGGCTACACCTTC. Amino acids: CSVVVGGDYGYTF.

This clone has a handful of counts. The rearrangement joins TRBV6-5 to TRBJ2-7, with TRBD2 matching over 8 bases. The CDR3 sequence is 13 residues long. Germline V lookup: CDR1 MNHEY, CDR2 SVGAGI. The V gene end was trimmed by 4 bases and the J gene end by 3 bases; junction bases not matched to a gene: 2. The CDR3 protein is CASSSAGGYEQYF. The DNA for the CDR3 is TGTGCCAGCAGTTCGGCGGGAGGCTACGAGCAGTACTTC.

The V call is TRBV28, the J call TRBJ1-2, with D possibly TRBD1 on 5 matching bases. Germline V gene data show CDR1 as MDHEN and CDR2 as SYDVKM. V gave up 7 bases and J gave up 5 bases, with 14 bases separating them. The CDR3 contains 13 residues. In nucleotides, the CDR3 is TGTGCCAGCACCAAGCGGGGGGAATATGGCTACACCTTC. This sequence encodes CASTKRGEYGYTF.

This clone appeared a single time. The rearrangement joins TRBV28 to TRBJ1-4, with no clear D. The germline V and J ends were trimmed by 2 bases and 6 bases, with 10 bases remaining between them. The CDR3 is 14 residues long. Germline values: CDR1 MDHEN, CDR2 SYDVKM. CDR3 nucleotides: TGTGCCAGCAGTTTACCCGGAGGACATGAAAAACTGTTTTTT. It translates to CASSLPGGHEKLFF.

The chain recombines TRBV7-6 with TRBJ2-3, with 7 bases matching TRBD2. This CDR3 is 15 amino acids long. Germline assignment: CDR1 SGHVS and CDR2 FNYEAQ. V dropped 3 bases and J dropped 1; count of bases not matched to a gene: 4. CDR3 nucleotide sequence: TGTGCCAGCAGCTTGGTTACTAGCGGCACAGATACGCAGTATTTT. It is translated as CASSLVTSGTDTQYF.

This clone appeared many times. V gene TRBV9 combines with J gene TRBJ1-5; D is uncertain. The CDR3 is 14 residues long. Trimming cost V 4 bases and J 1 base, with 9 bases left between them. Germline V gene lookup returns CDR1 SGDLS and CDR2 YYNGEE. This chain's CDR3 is CASSSSGSNQPQHF. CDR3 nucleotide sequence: TGTGCCAGCAGCTCATCAGGAAGCAATCAGCCCCAGCATTTT. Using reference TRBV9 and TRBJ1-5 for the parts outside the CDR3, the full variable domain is DSGVTQTPKHLITATGQRVTLRCSPRSGDLSVYWYQQSLDQGLQFLIQYYNGEERAKGNILERFSAQQFPDLHSELNLSSLELGDSALYFCASSSSGSNQPQHFGDGTRLSIL.

The CDR3 DNA reads TGTGCCAGCAGTCCCGGGACTGGCGAAAAACTGTTTTTT. It codes for CASSPGTGEKLFF. The rearrangement links TRBV6-5 to TRBJ1-4; TRBD1 is a possible D gene (5 bases). The CDR3 is 13 residues long. The V end was cut by 5 bases, the J end by 8 bases, with 12 bases between. The germline V gene has CDR1 MNHEY and CDR2 SVGAGI.

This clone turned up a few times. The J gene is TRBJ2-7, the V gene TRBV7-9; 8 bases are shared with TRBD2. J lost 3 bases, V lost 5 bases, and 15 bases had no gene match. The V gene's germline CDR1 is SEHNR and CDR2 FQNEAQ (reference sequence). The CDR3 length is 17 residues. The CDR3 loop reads CASSKLPGLGGLYEQYF. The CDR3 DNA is TGTGCCAGCAGCAAACTCCCGGGACTAGGAGGGCTCTACGAGCAGTACTTC.

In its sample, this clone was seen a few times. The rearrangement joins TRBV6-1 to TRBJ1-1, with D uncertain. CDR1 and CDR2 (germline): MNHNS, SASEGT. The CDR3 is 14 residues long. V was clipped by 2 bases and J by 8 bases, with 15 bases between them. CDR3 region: CASSEKGGSLEAFF. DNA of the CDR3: TGTGCCAGCAGTGAAAAGGGCGGGAGTTTAGAAGCTTTCTTT.

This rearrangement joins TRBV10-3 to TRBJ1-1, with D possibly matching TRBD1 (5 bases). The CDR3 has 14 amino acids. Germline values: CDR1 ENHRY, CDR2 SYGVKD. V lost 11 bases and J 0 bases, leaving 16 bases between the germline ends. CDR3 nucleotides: TGTGCCGTCAATTCTGGACAATTGAACACTGAAGCTTTCTTT. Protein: CAVNSGQLNTEAFF.

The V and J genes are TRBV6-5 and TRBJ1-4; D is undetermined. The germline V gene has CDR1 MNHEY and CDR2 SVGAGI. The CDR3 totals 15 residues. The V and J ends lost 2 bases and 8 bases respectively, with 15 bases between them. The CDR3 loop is CASSYGGGSGEKLFF. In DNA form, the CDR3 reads TGTGCCAGCAGTTACGGTGGCGGGTCTGGGGAAAAACTGTTTTTT.

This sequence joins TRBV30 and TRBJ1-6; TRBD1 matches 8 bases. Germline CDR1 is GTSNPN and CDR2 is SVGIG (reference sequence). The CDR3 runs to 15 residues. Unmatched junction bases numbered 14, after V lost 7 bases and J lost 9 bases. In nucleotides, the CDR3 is TGTGCCTCCACGCCTGCAGGGGGCGCGGGTTCACCCCTCCACTTT. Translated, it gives CASTPAGGAGSPLHF.

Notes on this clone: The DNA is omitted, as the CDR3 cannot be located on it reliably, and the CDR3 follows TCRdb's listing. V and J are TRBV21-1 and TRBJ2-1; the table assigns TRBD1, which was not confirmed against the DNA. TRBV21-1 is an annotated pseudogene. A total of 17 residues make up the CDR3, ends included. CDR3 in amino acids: CASSNPFGTGIYNEQFF.

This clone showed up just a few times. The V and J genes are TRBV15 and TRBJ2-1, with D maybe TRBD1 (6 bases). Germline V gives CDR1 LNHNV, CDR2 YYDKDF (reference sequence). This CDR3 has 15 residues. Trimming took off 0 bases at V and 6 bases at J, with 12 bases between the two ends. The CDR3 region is CATSRDYSDSNEQFF. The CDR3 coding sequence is TGTGCCACCAGCAGAGATTATTCGGACAGCAATGAGCAGTTCTTC.

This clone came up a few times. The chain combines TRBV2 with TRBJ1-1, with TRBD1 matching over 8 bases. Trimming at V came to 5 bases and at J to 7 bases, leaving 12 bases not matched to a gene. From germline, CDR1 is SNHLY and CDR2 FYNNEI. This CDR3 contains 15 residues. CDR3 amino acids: CASSFSRTGKVEAFF. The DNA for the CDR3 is TGTGCCAGCAGTTTTTCACGGACAGGGAAGGTTGAAGCTTTCTTT.

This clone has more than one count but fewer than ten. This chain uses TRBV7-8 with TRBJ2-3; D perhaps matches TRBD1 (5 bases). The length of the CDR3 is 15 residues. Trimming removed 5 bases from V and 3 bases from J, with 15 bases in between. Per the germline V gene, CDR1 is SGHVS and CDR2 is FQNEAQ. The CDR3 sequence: CASSLRVRVTDTQYF. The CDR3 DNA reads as TGTGCCAGCAGCCTCCGAGTCAGGGTGACAGATACGCAGTATTTT.

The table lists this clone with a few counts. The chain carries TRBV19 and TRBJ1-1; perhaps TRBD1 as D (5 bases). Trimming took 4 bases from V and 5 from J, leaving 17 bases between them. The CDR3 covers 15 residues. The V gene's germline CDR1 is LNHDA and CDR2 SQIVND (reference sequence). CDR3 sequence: CASSTPGGSRTEAFF. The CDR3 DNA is TGTGCCAGTAGTACTCCGGGGGGGTCGAGGACTGAAGCTTTCTTT.

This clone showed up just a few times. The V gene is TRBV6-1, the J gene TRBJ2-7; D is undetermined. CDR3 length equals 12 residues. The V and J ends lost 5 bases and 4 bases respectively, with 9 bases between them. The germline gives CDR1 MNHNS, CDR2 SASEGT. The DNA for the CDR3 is TGTGCCAGCAGTCCAGATATTTACGAGCAGTACTTC. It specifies CASSPDIYEQYF.

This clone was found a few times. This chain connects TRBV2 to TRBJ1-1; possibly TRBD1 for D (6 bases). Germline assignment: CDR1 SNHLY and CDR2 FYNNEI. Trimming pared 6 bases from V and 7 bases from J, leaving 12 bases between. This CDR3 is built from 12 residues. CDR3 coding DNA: TGTGCCAGCAGCCAGGGGCCCTTTGAAGCTTTCTTT. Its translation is CASSQGPFEAFF. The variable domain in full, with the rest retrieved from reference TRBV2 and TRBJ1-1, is EPEVTQTPSHQVTQMGQEVILRCVPISNHLYFYWYRQILGQKVEFLVSFYNNEISEKSEIFDDQFSVERPDGSNFTLKIRSTKLEDSAMYFCASSQGPFEAFFGQGTRLTVV.